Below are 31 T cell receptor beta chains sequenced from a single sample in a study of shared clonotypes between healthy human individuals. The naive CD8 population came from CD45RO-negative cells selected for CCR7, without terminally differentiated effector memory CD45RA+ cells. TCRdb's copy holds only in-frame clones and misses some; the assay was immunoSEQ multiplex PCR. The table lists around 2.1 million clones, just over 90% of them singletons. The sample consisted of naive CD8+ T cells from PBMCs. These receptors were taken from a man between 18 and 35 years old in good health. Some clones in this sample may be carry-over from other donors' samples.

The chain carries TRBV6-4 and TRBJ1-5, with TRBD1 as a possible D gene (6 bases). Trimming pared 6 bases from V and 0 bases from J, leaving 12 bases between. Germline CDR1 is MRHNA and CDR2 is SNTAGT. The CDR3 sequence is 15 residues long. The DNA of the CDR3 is TGTGCCAGCAGAGCAACAGGGAGTAGCAATCAGCCCCAGCATTTT. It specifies CASRATGSSNQPQHF.

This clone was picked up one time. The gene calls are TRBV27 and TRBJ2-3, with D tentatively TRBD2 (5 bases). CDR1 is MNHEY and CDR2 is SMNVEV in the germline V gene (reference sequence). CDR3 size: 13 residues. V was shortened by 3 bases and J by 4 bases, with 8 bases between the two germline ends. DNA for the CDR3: TGTGCCAGCAGTTTTTGGGGAGCAGATACGCAGTATTTT. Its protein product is CASSFWGADTQYF.

The CDR3 reads CASSPYRFQETQYF. For the CDR3, the DNA is TGTGCCAGCAGCCCGTACAGGTTCCAAGAGACCCAGTACTTC. This chain uses TRBV7-2 with TRBJ2-5; TRBD1 is a possible D gene (5 bases). V was trimmed by 5 bases and J by 1 base, leaving 11 bases between them. From germline, CDR1 is SGHTA and CDR2 FQGNSA. CDR3 length equals 14 residues.

The chain's CDR3 is CASSLNRENTEAFF. In DNA form, the CDR3 reads TGTGCCAGCAGCTTAAACAGGGAGAACACTGAAGCTTTCTTT. The chain employs TRBV7-2 and TRBJ1-1; weak D call: TRBD1 (6 bases). The CDR3 length is 14 residues. Per germline, CDR1 SGHTA and CDR2 FQGNSA. Trimming took off 2 bases at V and 1 base at J, with 8 bases between the two ends.

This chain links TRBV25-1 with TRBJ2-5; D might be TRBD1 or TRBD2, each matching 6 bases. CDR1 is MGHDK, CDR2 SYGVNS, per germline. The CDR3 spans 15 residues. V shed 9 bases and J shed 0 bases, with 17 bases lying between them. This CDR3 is CARNLGGPNQETQYF. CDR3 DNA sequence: TGTGCCAGAAACCTTGGGGGGCCAAACCAAGAGACCCAGTACTTC.

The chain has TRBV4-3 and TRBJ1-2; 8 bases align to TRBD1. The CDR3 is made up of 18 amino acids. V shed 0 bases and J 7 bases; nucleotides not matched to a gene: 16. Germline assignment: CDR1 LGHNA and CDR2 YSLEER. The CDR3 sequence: CASSQEGRDRNIPGGYTF. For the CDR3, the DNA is TGCGCCAGCAGCCAAGAAGGCAGGGACAGGAATATACCAGGTGGCTACACCTTC.

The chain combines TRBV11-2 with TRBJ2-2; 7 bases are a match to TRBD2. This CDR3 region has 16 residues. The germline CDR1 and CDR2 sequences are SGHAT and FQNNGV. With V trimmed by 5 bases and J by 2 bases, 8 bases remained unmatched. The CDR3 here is CASSRGGLKNTGELFF. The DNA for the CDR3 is TGTGCCAGCAGCCGGGGAGGGCTTAAAAACACCGGGGAGCTGTTTTTT.

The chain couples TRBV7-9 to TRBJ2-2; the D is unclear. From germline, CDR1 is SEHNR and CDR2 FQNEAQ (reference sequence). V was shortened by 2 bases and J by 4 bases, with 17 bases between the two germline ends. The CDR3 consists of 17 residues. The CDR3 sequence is CASSLYPGTTGTGELFF. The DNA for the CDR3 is TGTGCCAGCAGCTTATATCCGGGCACTACGGGCACCGGGGAGCTGTTTTTT. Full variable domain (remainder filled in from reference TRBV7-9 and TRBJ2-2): DTGVSQNPRHKITKRGQNVTFRCDPISEHNRLYWYRQTLGQGPEFLTYFQNEAQLEKSRLLSDRFSAERPKGSFSTLEIQRTEQGDSAMYLCASSLYPGTTGTGELFFGEGSRLTVL.

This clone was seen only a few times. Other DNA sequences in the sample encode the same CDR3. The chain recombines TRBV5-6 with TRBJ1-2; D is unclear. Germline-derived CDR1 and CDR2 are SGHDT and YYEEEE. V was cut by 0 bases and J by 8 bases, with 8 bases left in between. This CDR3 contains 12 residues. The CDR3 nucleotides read TGTGCCAGCAGCTTGGGTGGTCTAGGCTACACCTTC. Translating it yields CASSLGGLGYTF.

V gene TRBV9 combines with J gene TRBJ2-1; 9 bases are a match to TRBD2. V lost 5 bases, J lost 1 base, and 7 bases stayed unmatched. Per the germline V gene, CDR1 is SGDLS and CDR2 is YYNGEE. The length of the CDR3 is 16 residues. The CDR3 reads CASSPGSGRSYNEQFF. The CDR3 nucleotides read TGTGCCAGCAGTCCCGGTAGCGGGAGATCCTACAATGAGCAGTTCTTC. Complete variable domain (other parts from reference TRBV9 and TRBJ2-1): DSGVTQTPKHLITATGQRVTLRCSPRSGDLSVYWYQQSLDQGLQFLIQYYNGEERAKGNILERFSAQQFPDLHSELNLSSLELGDSALYFCASSPGSGRSYNEQFFGPGTRLTVL.

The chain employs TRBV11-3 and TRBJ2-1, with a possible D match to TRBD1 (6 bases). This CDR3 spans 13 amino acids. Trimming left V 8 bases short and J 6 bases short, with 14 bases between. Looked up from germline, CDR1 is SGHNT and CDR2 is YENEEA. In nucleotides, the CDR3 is TGTGCCAGCTCCCAGGGGTTGGCCAATGAGCAGTTCTTC. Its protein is CASSQGLANEQFF.

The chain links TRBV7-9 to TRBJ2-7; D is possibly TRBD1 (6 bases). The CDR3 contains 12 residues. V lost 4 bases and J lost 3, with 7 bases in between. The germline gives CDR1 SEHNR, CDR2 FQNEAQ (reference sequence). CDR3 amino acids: CASSWTVYEQYF. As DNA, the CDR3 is TGTGCCAGCAGCTGGACAGTCTACGAGCAGTACTTC.

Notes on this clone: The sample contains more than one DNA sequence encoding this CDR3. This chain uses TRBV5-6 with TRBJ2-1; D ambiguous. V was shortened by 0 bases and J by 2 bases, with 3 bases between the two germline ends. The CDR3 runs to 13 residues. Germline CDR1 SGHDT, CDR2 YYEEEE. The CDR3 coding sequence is TGTGCCAGCAGCTTGGGGACCTACAATGAGCAGTTCTTC. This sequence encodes CASSLGTYNEQFF.

For the CDR3, the DNA is TGTGCCAGAGAATACTTCGGACAGGGCGTAATGGAGACCCAGTACTTC. This translates into CAREYFGQGVMETQYF. This rearrangement joins TRBV5-3 to TRBJ2-5, with 8 bases fitting TRBD1. TRBV5-3 is designated an ORF whose function remains uncertain. This CDR3 is built from 16 residues. The trim removed 7 bases at V and 5 bases at J, leaving 16 bases unmatched.

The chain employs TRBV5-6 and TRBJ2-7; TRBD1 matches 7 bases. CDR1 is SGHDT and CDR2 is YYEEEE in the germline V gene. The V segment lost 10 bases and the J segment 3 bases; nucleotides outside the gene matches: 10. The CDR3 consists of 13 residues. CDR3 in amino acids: CAGITGQHYEQYF. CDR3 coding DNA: TGTGCCGGAATCACGGGACAGCACTACGAGCAGTACTTC.

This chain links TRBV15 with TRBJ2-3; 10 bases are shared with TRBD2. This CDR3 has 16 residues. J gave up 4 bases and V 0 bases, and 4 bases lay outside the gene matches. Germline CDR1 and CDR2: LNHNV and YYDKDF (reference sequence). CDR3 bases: TGTGCCACCAGCAGAGATATCGGGACTAGCGCAGATACGCAGTATTTT. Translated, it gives CATSRDIGTSADTQYF.

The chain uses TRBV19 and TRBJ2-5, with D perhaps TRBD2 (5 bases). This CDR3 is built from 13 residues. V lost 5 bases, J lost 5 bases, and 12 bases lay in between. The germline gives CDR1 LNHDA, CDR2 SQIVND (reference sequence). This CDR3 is CASSPPRRETQYF. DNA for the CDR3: TGTGCCAGTAGTCCCCCTAGGAGGGAGACCCAGTACTTC.

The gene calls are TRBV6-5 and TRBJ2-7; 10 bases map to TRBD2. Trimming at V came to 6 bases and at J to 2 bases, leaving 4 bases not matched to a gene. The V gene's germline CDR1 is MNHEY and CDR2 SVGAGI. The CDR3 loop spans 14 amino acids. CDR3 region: CASRAGGDTYEQYF. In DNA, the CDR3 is TGTGCCAGCAGAGCGGGAGGGGACACCTACGAGCAGTACTTC.

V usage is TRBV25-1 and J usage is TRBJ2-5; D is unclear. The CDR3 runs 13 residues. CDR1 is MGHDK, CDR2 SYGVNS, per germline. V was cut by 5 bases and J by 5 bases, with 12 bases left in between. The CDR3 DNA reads TGTGCCAGCAGTCGGGCCCACGCGGAGACCCAGTACTTC. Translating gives CASSRAHAETQYF.

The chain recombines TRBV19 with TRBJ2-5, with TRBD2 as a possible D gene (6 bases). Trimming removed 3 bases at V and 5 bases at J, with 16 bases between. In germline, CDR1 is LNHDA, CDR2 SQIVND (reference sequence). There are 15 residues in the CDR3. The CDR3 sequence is CASSIGGREAETQYF. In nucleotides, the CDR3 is TGTGCCAGTAGTATCGGTGGCAGGGAGGCTGAGACCCAGTACTTC.

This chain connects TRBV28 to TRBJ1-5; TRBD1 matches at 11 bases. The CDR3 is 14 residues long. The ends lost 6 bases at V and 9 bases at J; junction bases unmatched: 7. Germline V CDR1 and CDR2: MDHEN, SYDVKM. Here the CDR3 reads CASRPGTGGWPQHF. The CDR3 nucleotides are TGTGCCAGCAGGCCCGGGACAGGGGGTTGGCCCCAGCATTTT.

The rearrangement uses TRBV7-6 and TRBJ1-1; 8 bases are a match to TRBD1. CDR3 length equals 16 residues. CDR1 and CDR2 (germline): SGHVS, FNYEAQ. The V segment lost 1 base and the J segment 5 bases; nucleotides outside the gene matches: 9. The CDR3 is CASSLEAGGRGTEAFF. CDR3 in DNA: TGTGCCAGCAGCTTAGAGGCAGGGGGCAGGGGGACTGAAGCTTTCTTT.

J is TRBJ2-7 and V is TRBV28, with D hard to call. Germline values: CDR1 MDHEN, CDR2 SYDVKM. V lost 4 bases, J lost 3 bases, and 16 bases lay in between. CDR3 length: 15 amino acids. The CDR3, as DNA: TGTGCCAGCAGTTCTCGATCAACCATGGTCTACGAGCAGTACTTC. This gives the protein CASSSRSTMVYEQYF.

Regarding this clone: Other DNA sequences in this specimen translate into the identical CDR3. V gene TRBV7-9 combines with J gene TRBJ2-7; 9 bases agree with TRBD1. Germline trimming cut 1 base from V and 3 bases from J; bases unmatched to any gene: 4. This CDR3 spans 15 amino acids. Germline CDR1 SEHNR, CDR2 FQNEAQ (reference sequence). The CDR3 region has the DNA TGTGCCAGCAGCTTAGGCGAGACAGGGGGCTACGAGCAGTACTTC. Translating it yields CASSLGETGGYEQYF. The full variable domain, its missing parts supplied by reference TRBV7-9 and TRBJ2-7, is DTGVSQNPRHKITKRGQNVTFRCDPISEHNRLYWYRQTLGQGPEFLTYFQNEAQLEKSRLLSDRFSAERPKGSFSTLEIQRTEQGDSAMYLCASSLGETGGYEQYFGPGTRLTVT.

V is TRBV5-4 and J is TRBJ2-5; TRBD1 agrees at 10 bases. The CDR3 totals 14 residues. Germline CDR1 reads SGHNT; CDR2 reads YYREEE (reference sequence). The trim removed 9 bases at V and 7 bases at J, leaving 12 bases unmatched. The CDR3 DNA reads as TGTGCCACCACACCCGGGACAGGGGAGGTGACCCAGTACTTC. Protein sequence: CATTPGTGEVTQYF.

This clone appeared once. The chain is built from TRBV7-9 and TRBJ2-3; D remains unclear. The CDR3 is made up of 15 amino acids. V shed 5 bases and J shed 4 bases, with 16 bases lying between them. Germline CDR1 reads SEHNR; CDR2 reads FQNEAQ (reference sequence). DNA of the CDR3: TGTGCCAGCAGCCCCAACCCCAGCCGGGCAGATACGCAGTATTTT. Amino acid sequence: CASSPNPSRADTQYF.

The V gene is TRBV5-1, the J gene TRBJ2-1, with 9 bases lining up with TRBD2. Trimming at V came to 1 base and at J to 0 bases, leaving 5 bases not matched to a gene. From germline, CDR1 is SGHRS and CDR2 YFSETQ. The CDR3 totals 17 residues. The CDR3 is CASSLQAGGSSYNEQFF. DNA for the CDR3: TGCGCCAGCAGCTTGCAGGCGGGAGGGAGCTCCTACAATGAGCAGTTCTTC.

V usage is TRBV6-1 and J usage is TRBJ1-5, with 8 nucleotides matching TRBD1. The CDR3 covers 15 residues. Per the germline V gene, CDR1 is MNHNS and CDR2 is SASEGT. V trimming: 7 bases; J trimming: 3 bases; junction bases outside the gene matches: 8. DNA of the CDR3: TGTGCCAGCACGGACAGGGATAAACTCAATCAGCCCCAGCATTTT. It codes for CASTDRDKLNQPQHF.

Here the CDR3 reads CASRSDRDRPHEQYF. The CDR3, as DNA: TGTGCCAGCAGGAGTGACCGGGACAGGCCCCACGAGCAGTACTTC. The genes are TRBV7-9 and TRBJ2-7; 8 nucleotides agree with TRBD1. This CDR3 has 15 amino acids. In germline, CDR1 is SEHNR, CDR2 FQNEAQ (reference sequence). With V trimmed by 6 bases and J by 5 bases, 12 bases remained unmatched.

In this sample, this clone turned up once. CDR3 nucleotide sequence: TGTGCCAGCAGTAACACCGGGCCCGGGGATGACAATGAGCAGTTCTTC. It specifies CASSNTGPGDDNEQFF. J is TRBJ2-1 and V is TRBV7-3; D perhaps matches TRBD2 (5 bases). The CDR3 spans 16 residues. CDR1 is SGHTA, CDR2 FQGTGA, per germline. The V gene lost 6 bases and the J gene lost 5 bases, with 20 bases spanning the gap.

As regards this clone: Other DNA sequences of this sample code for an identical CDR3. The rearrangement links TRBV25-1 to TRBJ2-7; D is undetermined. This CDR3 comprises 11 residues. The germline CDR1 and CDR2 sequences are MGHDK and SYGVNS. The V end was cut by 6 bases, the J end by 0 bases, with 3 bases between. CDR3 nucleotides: TGTGCCAGCAGCATCTCCTACGAGCAGTACTTC. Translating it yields CASSISYEQYF.